This note documents a single T cell receptor beta chain sequence. The data were obtained in a study of blood T cell repertoires in COVID-19. Study-wide background: T cells, B-cell-depleted T cells, or PBMCs provided the cDNA or gDNA that served as material.

Profiled with immunoSEQ multiplex PCR; TCRdb holds only in-frame clones, not every one. The data hold 81,000 or so clones, with approximately 92% observed a single time. Germline lookup yields CDR1 MNHEY and CDR2 SVGEGT. This CDR3 comprises 15 residues. The V and J ends lost 5 bases and 3 bases, in that order; junction bases with no gene match: 8. This chain links TRBV6-2 or TRBV6-3 with TRBJ2-5; 8 bases are a match to TRBD2. This receptor was identified in a woman aged 60-75 years with active COVID-19. The source material was peripheral blood. This CDR3 reads CASSRPGLGKETQYF. The CDR3 nucleotides are TGTGCCAGCAGTAGACCGGGACTAGGAAAAGAGACCCAGTACTTC.